This TCR beta chain was captured in a study of blood T cell repertoires in COVID-19. Those enrolled, adults aged roughly 18 to 100 years, came from some 25 US areas. The study assigned cohorts using participant-reported clinical history. In regard to this clone: At the DNA level, this CDR3 is encoded by other sequences in the same sample as well.

Assay used: immunoSEQ multiplex PCR; TCRdb lists only in-frame clones, some missing. The profile shows a few hundred thousand clones, roughly nine tenths of them singletons. V lost 6 bases to trimming and J lost 0 bases, with 9 bases between them. The V gene's germline CDR1 is MNHEY and CDR2 SMNVEV (reference sequence). This CDR3 comprises 15 residues. The rearrangement joins TRBV27 to TRBJ1-6; tentative D call: TRBD1 (5 bases). The sequence was collected from a man younger than 35 who had recovered from COVID-19. The sequencing input was PBMCs or T cells enriched from blood (not recorded which). CDR3: CASRGGSSYNSPLHF. CDR3 coding DNA: TGTGCCAGCAGGGGGGGGAGCTCCTATAATTCACCCCTCCACTTT.